This T cell receptor beta chain was identified during a study of control samples from healthy donors and cancer patients (dated by TCRdb to the early 2020s). On this clone itself: Its target antigen remains unknown. Per-base quality was not reported, and no clone a single base away is much larger than it.

The CDR3 has 15 amino acids, counting the end cysteine and phenylalanine. Of all the DNA, just the CDR3 is kept, 45 bases in frame from base 1. Relative to germline, V is 3 bases shorter and J is 2 bases shorter, with 12 bases between their ends. CDR1 and CDR2, per the germline V gene, are SGDLS and YYNGEE. The library was built by means of the immunoSEQ multiplex PCR assay. The table was pulled from immuneACCESS by TCRdb, which kept in-frame rearrangements only. Such tables lose some clones; where checked, under half of the loss comes from unresolved V genes, and the rest has no known cause. The sample table lists about 140,000 clones, less than 90% of them with a count of one. Clones ranked in the top ten supply roughly 10% of the sample.

Material: blood. The chain uses TRBV9 and TRBJ1-3, and the D gene may be TRBD1, 6 bases matching. The clonotype was recovered from a woman aged 25 to 39 in good health. In nucleotides, the sequence is TGTGCCAGCAGCGCGGAGGGGGTTGCTGGAAACACCATATATTTT. Translated, this is CASSAEGVAGNTIYF. With the portions outside the CDR3 filled from the reference TRBV9 and TRBJ1-3 genes, the complete variable region becomes DSGVTQTPKHLITATGQRVTLRCSPRSGDLSVYWYQQSLDQGLQFLIQYYNGEERAKGNILERFSAQQFPDLHSELNLSSLELGDSALYFCASSAEGVAGNTIYFGEGSWLTVV.